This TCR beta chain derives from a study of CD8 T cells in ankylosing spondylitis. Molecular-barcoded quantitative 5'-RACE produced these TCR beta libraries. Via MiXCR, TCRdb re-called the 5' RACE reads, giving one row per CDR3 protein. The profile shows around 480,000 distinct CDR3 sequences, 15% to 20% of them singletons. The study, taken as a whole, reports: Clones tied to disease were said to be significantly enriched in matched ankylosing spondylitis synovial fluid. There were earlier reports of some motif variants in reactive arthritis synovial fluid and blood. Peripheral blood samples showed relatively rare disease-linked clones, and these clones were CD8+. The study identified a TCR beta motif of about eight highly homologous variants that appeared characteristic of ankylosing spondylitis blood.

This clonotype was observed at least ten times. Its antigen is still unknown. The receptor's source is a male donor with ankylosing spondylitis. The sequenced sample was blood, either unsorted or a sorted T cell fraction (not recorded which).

This CDR3 reads CASSFGQNHYEQYF. The CDR3 DNA follows: TGTGCCAGCAGTTTCGGGCAGAACCACTACGAGCAGTACTTC. The V and J genes are TRBV12-3 or TRBV12-4 and TRBJ2-7; D is ambiguous. Trimming shortened V by 3 bases and J by 3 bases, and 12 bases separated the two germline ends. CDR3 length: 14 amino acids.